This T cell receptor beta chain came from a study of blood T cell repertoires in COVID-19. Study as a whole: Italy, Spain and the United States were the sources of the convalescent and acute COVID-19 samples. T cells, B-cell-depleted T cells, or PBMCs provided the cDNA or gDNA that served as material.

Under the authors' procedure: By means of reference gene primer amplification, nucleated cell counts were estimated. The table came from immunoSEQ multiplex PCR; TCRdb's copy has only in-frame clones and leaves some out. V and J calls and clone size are those listed in that table; D and trimming were worked out from the DNA. The repertoire holds some 39,000 clones, with 75% to 90% as singletons. The sequenced sample was peripheral blood. The source is a man aged 60 to 75 with acute or convalescent COVID-19.

This CDR3 reads CASSETGGEQPQHF. Written as DNA, the CDR3 is TGTGCCAGTAGCGAGACAGGGGGCGAACAGCCCCAGCATTTT. The chain is built from TRBV19 and TRBJ1-5; the match to TRBD1 covers 10 bases. This CDR3 contains 14 residues. The germline gives CDR1 LNHDA, CDR2 SQIVND (reference sequence). The J segment lost 7 bases and the V segment lost 6 bases, leaving 6 bases of the junction unmatched.